This TCR beta chain was retrieved from a study of cytomegalovirus exposure and HLA in healthy donors. The table came from immunoSEQ multiplex PCR; TCRdb's copy has only in-frame clones and leaves some out. The sample lists 250,000 to 400,000 clones, roughly 88% seen once, with around 0.96% in the top ten. As concerns this clone: Its antigen is not known.

Study-level results: The CMV antigen specificity of a few CMV-associated chains was confirmed through in vitro analysis.

This CDR3 region has 13 residues. In germline, CDR1 is MNHEY, CDR2 SVGAGI. Trimming removed 5 bases from V and 10 bases from J; junction bases left unmatched: 10. Input material: PBMCs. The chain recombines TRBV6-5 with TRBJ1-1, with 7 bases lining up with TRBD1. This receptor was taken from a man aged 30 to 39 in good health and CMV-seronegative. The CDR3 DNA reads as TGTGCCAGCAGTCTTACAGGGTCAGGGGGAGCTTTCTTT. Protein product: CASSLTGSGGAFF.